This TCR beta chain was found in a study of blood T cell repertoires in COVID-19. Background on the study: Acute-phase and convalescent COVID-19 samples originated in the United States, Italy and Spain. PBMCs, B-cell-depleted T cells, or T cells provided the cDNA or gDNA that made up the material.

Germline loops: CDR1 SEHNR, CDR2 FQNEAQ (reference sequence). The CDR3 has 16 amino acids. V lost 5 bases, J lost 7 bases, and 20 bases lay in between. Clones were sequenced by immunoSEQ multiplex PCR, and TCRdb holds only the in-frame ones, with some missing. The sample includes about 370,000 clones, 80% to 90% of them seen just once. Participant-given clinical history determined each cohort assignment. Donors of Cohort 3 who recovered were those that had two negative PCRs, clearance, or symptom resolution. The sequenced sample consisted of PBMCs or T cells enriched from blood (not recorded which). The chain employs TRBV7-9 and TRBJ1-4; D is undetermined. The clonotype originates from a man between 18 and 29 years old who had recovered from COVID-19. The CDR3 protein is CASSRRAVLGSEKLFF. The CDR3 nucleotides are TGTGCCAGCAGCCGCCGGGCGGTCCTAGGGAGTGAAAAACTGTTTTTT.